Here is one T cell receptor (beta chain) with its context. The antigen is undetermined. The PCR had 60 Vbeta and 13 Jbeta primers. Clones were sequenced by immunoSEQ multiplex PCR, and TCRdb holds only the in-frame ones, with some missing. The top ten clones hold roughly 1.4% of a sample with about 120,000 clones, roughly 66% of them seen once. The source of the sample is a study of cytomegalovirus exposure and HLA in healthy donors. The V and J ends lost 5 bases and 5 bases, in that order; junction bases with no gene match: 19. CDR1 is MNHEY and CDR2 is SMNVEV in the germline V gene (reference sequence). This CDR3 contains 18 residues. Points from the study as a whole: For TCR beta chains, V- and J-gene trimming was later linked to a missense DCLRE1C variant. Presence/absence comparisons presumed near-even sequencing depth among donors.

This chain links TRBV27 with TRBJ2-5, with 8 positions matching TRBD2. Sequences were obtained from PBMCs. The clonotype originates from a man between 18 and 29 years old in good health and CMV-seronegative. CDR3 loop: CASSKPTSSSGSYETQYF. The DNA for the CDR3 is TGTGCCAGCAGTAAACCCACCTCTTCAAGCGGGAGCTATGAGACCCAGTACTTC.